The clone carrying this T cell receptor beta chain was detected a few times. The antigen is undetermined. The data are from a study of cytomegalovirus exposure and HLA in healthy donors. Across the whole study: Unique TCRs numbering some 80 million, obtained from HLA-typed donors, made up an early data release. Whole-study results and caveats: Later on, a genetic analysis was performed. It linked a missense variant in DCLRE1C with V- and J-gene trimming of TCR beta. One cluster of highly shared sequence variants probably arose as a sequencing artifact.

Per germline, CDR1 SGHRS and CDR2 YFSETQ. The V end lost 0 bases, the J end lost 4 bases, and 17 bases lay between the germline ends. The CDR3 covers 17 residues. The PCR made use of 60 Vbeta and 13 Jbeta primers. Profiling relied on immunoSEQ multiplex PCR, and the TCRdb table lists in-frame clones only, not all of them. Of about 220,000 clones listed, over 65% are singletons. Input material: PBMCs. The clonotype was recovered from a man between 18 and 35 years old in good health and CMV-seronegative. The chain is built from TRBV5-1 and TRBJ2-1; TRBD2 might be the D (7 bases). CDR3 sequence: CASSLANWGGEYNEQFF. Written as DNA, the CDR3 is TGCGCCAGCAGCTTGGCCAATTGGGGGGGCGAGTACAATGAGCAGTTCTTC.